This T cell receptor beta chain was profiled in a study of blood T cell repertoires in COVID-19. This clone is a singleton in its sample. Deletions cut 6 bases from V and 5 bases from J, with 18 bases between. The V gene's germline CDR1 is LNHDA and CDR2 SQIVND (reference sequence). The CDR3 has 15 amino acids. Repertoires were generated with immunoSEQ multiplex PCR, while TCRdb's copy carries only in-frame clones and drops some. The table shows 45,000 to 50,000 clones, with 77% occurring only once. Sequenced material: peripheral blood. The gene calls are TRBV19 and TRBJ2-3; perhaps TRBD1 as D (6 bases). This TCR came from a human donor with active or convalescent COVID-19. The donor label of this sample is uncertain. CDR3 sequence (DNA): TGTGCCAGTAGCCACAGGGCTTTAGATCAAGATACGCAGTATTTT. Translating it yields CASSHRALDQDTQYF.